The rows below give T cell receptor beta chains drawn from one sample of a study of response to subunit inactivated influenza vaccine. TCRdb re-called the RT-PCR reads through MiXCR, storing one row per CDR3 protein. Among about 520,000 distinct CDR3 sequences listed, under 8.5% were seen once. The sequences come from PBMCs from blood, collected around 25 months after vaccination. The source of these receptors is a man aged 50 to 69 who received an inactivated influenza vaccine. Each CDR3 is given with its conserved first and last residue. D genes are given only for firm matches. Size is stated for part of the rows, as once, few or many counts, or as a class when the clone is expanded.

D	V	J	size	CDR3	DNA
NA	TRBV6-1	TRBJ2-5	few	CASSETRLYQETQYF	TGTGCCAGCAGTGAAACTAGACTGTACCAAGAGACCCAGTACTTC
NA	TRBV5-6	TRBJ1-2	NA	CASSAGALSYTF	TGTGCCAGCAGCGCAGGGGCACTGAGCTACACCTTC
TRBD1	TRBV12-3/TRBV12-4	TRBJ1-1	many	CASRRQGAQHTEAFF	TGTGCCAGCAGGAGACAGGGGGCGCAGCACACTGAAGCTTTCTTT
NA	TRBV28	TRBJ1-4	many	CASSLSSFYSATNEKLFF	TGTGCCAGCAGTTTATCCTCCTTCTACAGTGCAACTAATGAAAAACTGTTTTTT
NA	TRBV2	TRBJ2-7	few	CASGVTGINEQYF	TGTGCCAGCGGGGTCACCGGAATCAACGAGCAGTACTTC
NA	TRBV20-1	TRBJ2-1	NA	CSAKWNLENEQFF	TGCAGTGCTAAATGGAATCTAGAGAATGAGCAGTTCTTC
TRBD1	TRBV9	TRBJ1-1	many	CASSPRGTATTEAFF	TGTGCCAGCAGCCCGAGAGGGACAGCAACCACTGAAGCTTTCTTT
TRBD1	TRBV14	TRBJ2-1	many	CASSRPGTGLNEQFF	TGTGCCAGCAGCCGCCCCGGGACAGGGCTCAATGAGCAGTTCTTC
TRBD2	TRBV6-2/TRBV6-3	TRBJ2-1	few	CASRLGGGSHNEQFF	TGTGCCAGCAGGCTTGGCGGGGGGTCCCACAATGAGCAGTTCTTC
NA	TRBV28	TRBJ2-4	many	CASSPSQGWNIQYF	TGTGCCAGCAGTCCTTCACAGGGTTGGAACATTCAGTACTTC
NA	TRBV12-3/TRBV12-4	TRBJ1-1	many	CASTLGGGNTEAFF	TGTGCCAGCACCCTCGGCGGGGGAAACACTGAAGCTTTCTTT
TRBD1	TRBV11-2	TRBJ2-4	NA	CASSSGFRDSNHIQYF	TGTGCCAGCAGCTCTGGGTTCCGGGACAGTAATCACATTCAGTACTTC
NA	TRBV7-2	TRBJ1-1	few	CASSPHGGDTEAFF	TGTGCCAGCAGCCCACACGGGGGGGACACTGAAGCTTTCTTT
NA	TRBV10-3	TRBJ2-3	NA	CATDVGGRDTQYF	TGTGCCACCGACGTCGGTGGAAGAGATACGCAGTATTTT
NA	TRBV12-3/TRBV12-4	TRBJ2-4	NA	CASRLGENIQYF	TGTGCCAGCAGGCTAGGAGAAAACATTCAGTACTTC
TRBD1	TRBV7-2	TRBJ2-5	NA	CASSGRTRGTGETQYF	TGTGCCAGCAGCGGCCGGACGAGGGGGACAGGAGAGACCCAGTACTTC
NA	TRBV29-1	TRBJ2-5	NA	CSVAQGTQYF	TGCAGCGTTGCCCAGGGGACCCAGTACTTC
NA	TRBV20-1	TRBJ2-1	NA	CSASGQISYNEQFF	TGCAGTGCTTCGGGGCAGATTTCCTACAATGAGCAGTTCTTC
NA	TRBV2	TRBJ1-4	few	CASTPRSSEKLFF	TGTGCCAGCACCCCGAGGAGCAGTGAAAAACTGTTTTTT
TRBD2	TRBV20-1	TRBJ2-1	NA	CSAASGRAGNEQFF	TGCAGTGCTGCCAGCGGGAGGGCTGGTAATGAGCAGTTCTTC
NA	TRBV5-1	TRBJ2-5	many	CASSLGAGAETQYF	TGCGCCAGCAGCTTGGGGGCAGGGGCAGAGACCCAGTACTTC
NA	TRBV7-3	TRBJ2-7	NA	CASSLMPISGGPYEQYF	TGTGCCAGCAGCTTAATGCCGATCTCAGGAGGGCCCTACGAGCAGTACTTC
NA	TRBV27	TRBJ1-2	few	CASSFAGDYGYTF	TGTGCCAGCAGTTTCGCGGGTGACTATGGCTACACCTTC
NA	TRBV4-2	TRBJ1-2	many	CASSHRRSRYGYTF	TGTGCCAGCAGCCATCGTCGCAGTCGTTATGGCTACACCTTC
TRBD2	TRBV20-1	TRBJ2-7	NA	CSARPSGRNGYEQYF	TGCAGTGCTAGACCTAGCGGGAGGAATGGCTACGAGCAGTACTTC
NA	TRBV9	TRBJ2-3	NA	CASSVRRGGGITDTQYF	TGTGCCAGCAGCGTGCGGCGGGGTGGGGGGATCACAGATACGCAGTATTTT